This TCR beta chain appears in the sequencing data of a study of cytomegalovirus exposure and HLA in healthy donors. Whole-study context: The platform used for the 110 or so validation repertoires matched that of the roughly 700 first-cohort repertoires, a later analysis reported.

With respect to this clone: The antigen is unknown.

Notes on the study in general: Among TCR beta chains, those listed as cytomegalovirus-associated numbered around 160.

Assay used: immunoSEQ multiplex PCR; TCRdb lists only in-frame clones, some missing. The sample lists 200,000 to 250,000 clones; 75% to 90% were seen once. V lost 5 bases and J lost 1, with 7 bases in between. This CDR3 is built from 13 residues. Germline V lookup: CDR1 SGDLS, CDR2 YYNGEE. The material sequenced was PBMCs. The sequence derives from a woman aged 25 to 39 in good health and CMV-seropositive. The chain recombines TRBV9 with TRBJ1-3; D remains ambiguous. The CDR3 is CASSQYSGNTIYF. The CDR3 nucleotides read TGTGCCAGCAGTCAATATTCTGGAAACACCATATATTTT.